A single sample gave rise to the 16 T cell receptor beta chains below, sequenced in a study of blood T cell repertoires in COVID-19. Profiling relied on immunoSEQ multiplex PCR, and the TCRdb table lists in-frame clones only, not all of them. The data hold 270,000 or so clones, with approximately 90% observed a single time. Sequencing was performed on peripheral blood. The receptors derive from a man between 40 and 49 years old with acute or convalescent COVID-19.

CDR3 loop: CASSTQTGRSPLHF. CDR3 bases: TGTGCCAGTAGTACCCAGACAGGGCGCTCACCCCTCCACTTT. The rearrangement links TRBV19 to TRBJ1-6; TRBD1 aligns across 7 bases. With V trimmed by 4 bases and J by 10 bases, 7 bases remained unmatched. Germline V gene lookup returns CDR1 LNHDA and CDR2 SQIVND (reference sequence). The CDR3 runs to 14 residues.

Comments on this clone: Its ends do not fully match the called genes, so a read error is possible. V is TRBV6-1 and J is TRBJ2-1; D is unclear. The germline V gene has CDR1 MNHNS and CDR2 SASEGT. This CDR3 has 16 amino acids. The CDR3 loop reads CASSEVPTPTYNEQFF. The CDR3 region has the DNA TGTGCCAGCAGTGAAGTACCCACCCCAACCTATAATGAGCAGTTCTTC.

This chain uses TRBV19 with TRBJ2-4; D may be TRBD1 (7 bases). The CDR3 runs to 14 residues. Germline V lookup: CDR1 LNHDA, CDR2 SQIVND (reference sequence). Trimming pared 3 bases from V and 8 bases from J, leaving 14 bases between. CDR3 loop: CASSIRQGEDIQYF. CDR3 coding DNA: TGTGCCAGTAGTATCAGGCAGGGGGAGGACATTCAGTACTTC.

This clone has a handful of counts. This rearrangement joins TRBV14 to TRBJ2-7, with D perhaps matching TRBD2 (7 bases). The V and J ends lost 4 bases and 3 bases respectively, with 16 bases between them. CDR1 and CDR2 (germline): SGHDN, FVKESK. The CDR3 extends over 15 amino acids. CDR3 loop: CASSRAAGAIYEQYF. In DNA form, the CDR3 reads TGTGCCAGCAGCCGTGCGGCGGGGGCTATCTACGAGCAGTACTTC.

The chain has TRBV15 and TRBJ2-7, with TRBD1 as a possible D gene (6 bases). This CDR3 is 17 amino acids long. Trimming pared 3 bases from V and 0 bases from J, leaving 18 bases between. Germline-derived CDR1 and CDR2 are LNHNV and YYDKDF (reference sequence). CDR3 nucleotide sequence: TGTGCCACCAGCAGTCACTCCCCAGGGGCCCCCTCCTACGAGCAGTACTTC. Its translation: CATSSHSPGAPSYEQYF. Drawing the rest from reference TRBV15 and TRBJ2-7, the complete variable domain is DAMVIQNPRYQVTQFGKPVTLSCSQTLNHNVMYWYQQKSSQAPKLLFHYYDKDFNNEADTPDNFQSRRPNTSFCFLDIRSPGLGDTAMYLCATSSHSPGAPSYEQYFGPGTRLTVT.

V gene TRBV7-6 combines with J gene TRBJ1-1; no clear D. CDR1 is SGHVS and CDR2 is FNYEAQ in the germline V gene. Trimming removed 6 bases at V and 9 bases at J, with 5 bases between. The CDR3 spans 9 residues. The CDR3 reads CASSLKAFF. CDR3 nucleotides: TGTGCCAGCAGTCTTAAAGCTTTCTTT.

The chain employs TRBV9 and TRBJ2-1; D perhaps matches TRBD1 (6 bases). This CDR3 spans 14 amino acids. CDR1 SGDLS and CDR2 YYNGEE come from the germline V gene. V lost 4 bases and J 5 bases, leaving 13 bases between the germline ends. CDR3 sequence reads: CASSLLGAHNEQFF. CDR3 DNA: TGTGCCAGCAGCCTCCTGGGGGCCCACAATGAGCAGTTCTTC.

This chain connects TRBV3-1 (or the pseudogene TRBV3-2) to TRBJ1-3; D not certain. In germline, CDR1 is LGHDT, CDR2 YNNKEL (reference sequence). This CDR3 spans 14 amino acids. Deletions cut 4 bases from V and 3 bases from J, with 10 bases between. CDR3 nucleotides: TGTGCCAGCAGCCCCCGAGGGAGTGGAAACACCATATATTTT. Its protein is CASSPRGSGNTIYF.

The genes are TRBV11-2 and TRBJ1-6; tentatively, D is TRBD1 (6 bases). The CDR3 covers 15 residues. The V end lost 2 bases, the J end lost 10 bases, and 15 bases lay between the germline ends. Germline V gene data show CDR1 as SGHAT and CDR2 as FQNNGV. The CDR3 reads CASSLIKGRGSPLHF. The CDR3 DNA reads as TGTGCCAGCAGCTTAATCAAGGGTAGGGGGTCACCCCTCCACTTT.

The rearrangement joins TRBV29-1 to TRBJ1-1, with D possibly matching TRBD1 (5 bases). The CDR3 contains 14 residues. Trimming stripped 4 bases from V and 4 bases from J, with 16 bases between. Germline V gives CDR1 SQVTM, CDR2 ANQGSEA. CDR3 sequence: CSVVIYVGGTEAFF. DNA for the CDR3: TGCAGCGTTGTAATTTATGTCGGGGGCACTGAAGCTTTCTTT.

The chain combines TRBV11-3 with TRBJ2-1; tentatively, D is TRBD2 (5 bases). The CDR3 extends over 16 amino acids. Germline CDR1 reads SGHNT; CDR2 reads YENEEA. V was shortened by 2 bases and J by 7 bases, with 18 bases between the two germline ends. Here the CDR3 DNA reads TGTGCCAGCAGCTTAATGGGTGGAGGTACGAAAAATGAGCAGTTCTTC. It specifies CASSLMGGGTKNEQFF.

This clone turned up a few times. This chain links TRBV5-8 with TRBJ1-2, with 8 nucleotides matching TRBD1. The V segment lost 4 bases and the J segment 8 bases; nucleotides outside the gene matches: 10. The CDR3 is made up of 14 amino acids. The germline gives CDR1 SGHTS, CDR2 YDEGEE. The chain's CDR3 is CASSHGQGLVGYTF. The CDR3 nucleotides are TGTGCCAGCAGCCACGGACAGGGATTAGTCGGCTACACCTTC.

This clone was detected only a few times. V usage is TRBV5-5 and J usage is TRBJ1-2; 7 bases are shared with TRBD1. The ends lost 4 bases at V and 7 bases at J; junction bases unmatched: 7. Germline CDR1 reads SGHKS; CDR2 reads YYEKEE (reference sequence). This CDR3 is 13 amino acids long. CDR3 sequence (DNA): TGTGCCAGCAGCCCATGGGACAGATCTGGCTACACCTTC. As protein: CASSPWDRSGYTF.

In this sample, this clone turned up once. The chain combines TRBV10-3 with TRBJ1-6; D is unclear. V was pared by 1 base and J by 0 bases, with 13 bases between. In germline, CDR1 is ENHRY, CDR2 SYGVKD. CDR3 length: 18 residues. This CDR3 reads CAISEFQAPSSYNSPLHF. In DNA form, the CDR3 reads TGTGCCATCAGTGAGTTTCAGGCCCCGAGCTCCTATAATTCACCCCTCCACTTT.

Details on this clone: The same CDR3 can be traced to other DNA sequences in this sample. The chain couples TRBV27 to TRBJ1-1; D uncertain. Germline V gene lookup returns CDR1 MNHEY and CDR2 SMNVEV (reference sequence). This CDR3 comprises 13 residues. V was pared by 3 bases and J by 1 base, with 6 bases between. The DNA for the CDR3 is TGTGCCAGCAGTTTCTCCCGGAACACTGAAGCTTTCTTT. Amino acids: CASSFSRNTEAFF.

The rearrangement uses TRBV10-3 and TRBJ1-1; unclear D gene. This CDR3 contains 15 residues. The germline V gene has CDR1 ENHRY and CDR2 SYGVKD. V gave up 6 bases and J gave up 1 base, with 15 bases separating them. The CDR3 protein is CAISAFRGGNTEAFF. CDR3 sequence (DNA): TGTGCCATCAGCGCGTTCCGGGGAGGGAACACTGAAGCTTTCTTT.